Here is one TCR beta chain with its context. Its target is unknown. V was trimmed by 1 base and J by 5 bases, leaving 11 bases between them. Per germline, CDR1 KGHDR and CDR2 SFDVKD. This CDR3 has 14 amino acids. This entry comes from a study of CD8 T cells in Susac syndrome. Whole-study findings and limits: Within total CD8+ repertoires, under 20 Susac-specific public clones were found, and within CD8+ TEMRA repertoires, roughly 5. Among people with Susac, CD8+ clonal expansion was greatest in TEMRA cells and active patients.

Sequencing of TCR beta covered CD8+ and CD4+ T cells obtained from blood. Isolation of CD8+ and CD4+ T cells was performed negatively, whereas enrichment of TEMRA cells was done by FACS. An amount of RNA that ranged from about 0.45 to 1 ug was reverse transcribed with random hexamers. TCRdb used MiXCR to reprocess the immunoSEQ multiplex PCR reads, holding one entry per CDR3 protein. In the table there are tens of thousands of distinct CDR3 sequences, about 94% of which are singletons. The receptor was derived from a human donor with Susac syndrome. Sequenced input: CD8+ T cells from PBMCs. The rearrangement uses TRBV24-1 and TRBJ2-7; D remains unclear. CDR3 sequence: CATSDLAGEDEQYF. The CDR3 DNA is TGTGCCACCAGTGATTTAGCTGGGGAAGACGAGCAGTACTTC.